This TCR beta chain was identified in a study of cytomegalovirus exposure and HLA in healthy donors. As for the donors, each was a healthy bone marrow donor. V gave up 4 bases and J gave up 0 bases, with 12 bases separating them. CDR1 is WNHNN and CDR2 is SYGVQD in the germline V gene (reference sequence). The CDR3 extends over 16 amino acids. Both 60 Vbeta primers and 13 Jbeta primers went into the PCR. In the original processing: Among the unique TCR beta chains that a later analysis counted, about 84 million in all, 9.5 million to 11 million were shared. Assay used: immunoSEQ multiplex PCR; TCRdb lists only in-frame clones, some missing. Clone size and V and J calls were adopted from that table, with D and trimming inferred from the DNA. Its table records some 110,000 clones.

V and J are TRBV10-1 and TRBJ2-2; perhaps TRBD1 as D (5 bases). The TCR originated in a young man in good health and CMV-seronegative. Sample: PBMCs. The CDR3 DNA sequence: TGCGCCAGCAGTGGTAGGGGAAGGACGAACACCGGGGAGCTGTTTTTT. This encodes CASSGRGRTNTGELFF.